A single count supports the clone carrying this T cell receptor (beta chain). CDR3 length: 16 residues. Between the trimmed V and J ends, which lost 5 bases and 0 bases, there was a span of 12 bases. Germline CDR1 reads SGHNT; CDR2 reads YYREEE (reference sequence). The entry originates in a study of STAT5B mutations in CD4+ large granular lymphocyte leukemia. Libraries were prepared by immunoSEQ multiplex PCR; TCRdb keeps only in-frame clonotypes and omits some of them. The data contain fewer than 50,000 clones, around 75% of them singletons. The receptor's source is a human donor in good health. Material for sequencing was CD4+ T cells from blood buffy coats. This chain uses TRBV5-4 with TRBJ2-6; D is uncertain. The chain's CDR3 is CASSLHRSSGANVLTF. The DNA of the CDR3 is TGTGCCAGCAGTCTACACCGGAGCTCTGGGGCCAACGTCCTGACTTTC.